The clone carrying this TCR beta chain was recorded once. Its antigen remains unidentified. The data originate from a study of graft-versus-host responses after intestinal transplantation. Whole-study context: The transplants performed in recipients were multivisceral, liver-intestinal, or isolated intestinal. Anti-thymocyte globulin induction, then tacrolimus and steroids for about three years, went to all recipients. The study, taken as a whole, reports: Peak circulating GvH clone levels tracked with early post-transplant HvG declines. Recipient marrow harbored GvH clones, some of which surfaced first in ileum or blood.

Libraries were prepared by immunoSEQ multiplex PCR; TCRdb keeps only in-frame clonotypes and omits some of them. The sample gives more than 12,000 clones, approximately 61% of which show up once; roughly 10% is in the top ten. Processed graft tissue released its intraepithelial and lamina propria lymphocytes. The receptor was isolated from a human patient who received an intestinal transplant, so some T cells may come from the graft donor. The source was ileum tissue, collected 650 to 700 days after intestinal transplantation.

The CDR3 here is CASSSPGNNYGYTF. The CDR3, as DNA: TGCGCCAGCAGCTCGCCGGGGAATAACTATGGCTACACCTTC. The chain recombines TRBV5-1 with TRBJ1-2, with D unclear. The CDR3 is 14 residues long. The V end lost 3 bases, the J end lost 1 base, and 10 bases lay between the germline ends. Germline values: CDR1 SGHRS, CDR2 YFSETQ.